The TCR beta chain under discussion was sequenced for a study of lymphopenia after photon versus proton radiotherapy. Study results and limitations: After lymphocyte nadir, photon-treated repertoires showed oligoclonal expansion, especially CD8+ Temra. Post-nadir TCR diversity decline inversely tracked overall survival among those who died. Relative stability marked proton patients; photon patients lost diversity and naive cells. Authors raise, but do not show, better survival with proton therapy.

The method was immunoSEQ multiplex PCR; TCRdb's version includes in-frame clones alone and lacks a portion of them. Seen here are 70,000 or so clones, about 90% observed once, and the top ten hold 2.2%. To note about this clone: Its antigen is not identified.

This CDR3 spans 16 amino acids. V lost 5 bases and J lost 2, with 19 bases in between. Germline lookup yields CDR1 MNHEY and CDR2 SMNVEV (reference sequence). The chain uses TRBV27 and TRBJ2-7, with a possible D match to TRBD2 (6 bases). The clonotype was recovered from a woman in her thirties or forties with cholangiocarcinoma. Material: peripheral blood, obtained from a patient treated with photon-based radiotherapy. CDR3 residues: CASSPSSGRLTYEQYF. The CDR3 DNA reads as TGTGCCAGCAGTCCCAGTTCCGGGAGACTCACCTACGAGCAGTACTTC.